A single T cell receptor (beta chain) is shown here with its context. Its antigen is unknown. Measured with immunoSEQ multiplex PCR; TCRdb has only the in-frame clones, and not every one. The repertoire holds more than 500,000 clones, with about 95% as singletons. This sample was taken from a study of shared clonotypes between healthy human individuals. CD45RO-negative CD8 cells positively selected for CCR7 made up the naive population, which excluded terminally differentiated effector memory CD45RA+ cells. CDR1 and CDR2 (germline): SGHDN, FVKESK. Trimming stripped 0 bases from V and 4 bases from J, with 12 bases between. The CDR3 consists of 15 residues. Broader study findings: Compared with clonotypes that all four donors shared, non-shared clonotypes had lower generation probabilities.

Material for sequencing was naive CD8+ T cells sorted from blood. The sequence came from a woman under 40 in good health. This sequence joins TRBV14 and TRBJ1-2; D gene uncertain. In DNA form, the CDR3 reads TGTGCCAGCAGCCAAGAACTATCCGGGAGCTATGGCTACACCTTC. It codes for CASSQELSGSYGYTF.